This TCR beta chain was obtained from a study of cytomegalovirus exposure and HLA in healthy donors. Germline loops: CDR1 SGHKS, CDR2 YYEKEE (reference sequence). The CDR3 covers 15 residues. Trimming shortened V by 0 bases and J by 9 bases, and 16 bases separated the two germline ends. The PCR made use of 60 Vbeta and 13 Jbeta primers. TCRdb's copy holds only in-frame clones and misses some; the assay was immunoSEQ multiplex PCR. This sample has more than 150,000 clones, with 76% found just once. The sequencing input was PBMCs. V usage is TRBV5-5 and J usage is TRBJ2-1; D uncertain. The receptor was isolated from a woman in her 30s in good health and CMV-seropositive. The CDR3 is CASSLGPSPPGEQFF. In DNA, the CDR3 is TGTGCCAGCAGCTTGGGCCCTTCACCCCCGGGTGAGCAGTTCTTC.